A selection of T cell receptor beta chains follows, all from one sample in a study of tumor T cells in aggressive B-cell lymphoma. Here immunoSEQ multiplex PCR was the method, and the copy in TCRdb shows in-frame clones only, minus some. The table lists some 1,500 clones, approximately 93% of them singletons, with 7.5% to 8.5% in the top ten. The sequencing input was tumor tissue. These receptors were taken from an adult with diffuse large B cell lymphoma. Some clones in this sample may be carry-over from other donors' samples. The conserved cysteine and the conserved F or W are not part of the CDR3 here. D genes are given only for firm matches.

TRBD1 TRBJ1-1 TRBV9 ASSPYGDRFNTEAF
NA TRBJ1-3 TRBV28 ASRSTRVSGNTIY
NA TRBJ1-1 TRBV19 ASSPQDTEAF
NA TRBJ2-7 TRBV29-1 SAGDYEQY
TRBD1 TRBJ2-7 TRBV9 ASSVRGQGRDEQY
NA TRBJ2-2 TRBV27 ASQRGLGELF
TRBD2 TRBJ2-7 TRBV19 ASSKIGTSVFYEQY
NA TRBJ2-5 TRBV5-6 ASNIQGQETQY
TRBD1 TRBJ1-1 TRBV7-8 ASSSSGTGVRNTEAF
TRBD2 TRBJ2-1 TRBV25-1 ASSERAGGPSNEQF
NA TRBJ2-7 TRBV27 ASSLNGGGEQY
TRBD1 TRBJ2-5 TRBV15 ATSRGQGAREQY
TRBD1 TRBJ1-2 TRBV9 ASSARTGPKGDGYT
NA TRBJ1-1 TRBV30 AWAAGVEAF
TRBD1 TRBJ2-5 TRBV5-4 ASSSKTGMETQY
TRBD1 TRBJ1-5 TRBV18 ASSPRGTEGPNQPQH
TRBD1 TRBJ1-5 TRBV19 ASSEGTGVSL
NA TRBJ2-7 TRBV21-1 ASSKAQGLDEQY
TRBD2 TRBJ2-7 TRBV27 ASSFLASGVYEQY
NA TRBJ1-3 TRBV10-2 ASIGGSSGNTIY
NA TRBJ1-2 TRBV30 AWSPQVNYGYT
TRBD2 TRBJ2-1 TRBV7-3 ASSLTATSGSKNEQF
TRBD1 TRBJ1-1 TRBV6-5 ASRDRDRWNTEAF
TRBD2 TRBJ2-1 TRBV5-4 ASRSGGGEDEQF
NA TRBJ2-7 TRBV28 ASSSPGDRATYEQY
NA TRBJ1-3 TRBV10-3 AISGGVSGNTIY
TRBD2 TRBJ2-7 TRBV11-2 ASSFSGGTYEQY
TRBD1 TRBJ2-5 TRBV2 ASTGGQGAEETQY
NA TRBJ2-7 TRBV18 ASSPPTGVPIYEQY
NA TRBJ1-2 TRBV9 ASSGGEQGYYGYT
TRBD2 TRBJ2-3 TRBV7-9 AREEMGDTQY
NA TRBJ2-7 TRBV11-2 ASSPRGVQGEQY
TRBD1 TRBJ2-7 TRBV29-1 SVGGTGRTYEQY
NA TRBJ2-5 TRBV27 ASSFLGLEGETQY
NA TRBJ2-1 TRBV30 AWSVYRDYNEQF
TRBD1 TRBJ2-7 TRBV10-3 AISPGQGGPGNEQY
NA TRBJ1-6 TRBV10-3 AISSDNSPLH
NA TRBJ1-1 TRBV5-1 ASRLGGNTEAF
TRBD1 TRBJ1-2 TRBV5-1 ASSRGQNYGYT
TRBD2 TRBJ2-2 TRBV6-4 ASSAAGGHTGELF
NA TRBJ1-2 TRBV10-3 AISDPNRESNYGYT
NA TRBJ1-2 TRBV18 ASSPGGDYGYT
TRBD1 NA TRBV19 ASKQEDRWGIEQY
TRBD1 TRBJ1-2 TRBV4-2 ASSQASTGASGYT
TRBD1 TRBJ2-1 TRBV7-7 ASSVGQGFYNEQF
NA TRBJ2-7 TRBV5-6 ASRPGTPTSYEQY
TRBD1 TRBJ2-7 TRBV28 ASTRQGIAYEQY
TRBD1 TRBJ1-2 TRBV7-3 ASSPFAGGGYT
TRBD1 TRBJ1-1 TRBV11-2 ASSLAQGGLAEAF
NA TRBJ2-7 TRBV6-1 ASSNSEGPYEQY
NA TRBJ1-1 TRBV6-5 ASFERVGVRTEAF
TRBD1 TRBJ1-2 TRBV27 ASSFHRSGGIAYGYT
NA TRBJ2-7 TRBV7-2 ASSLDREKEQY